Given below is one TCR beta chain in context. Original methodology: Estimation of nucleated cell counts relied on the amplification of reference gene primers. The protocol was immunoSEQ multiplex PCR, while the TCRdb copy is restricted to in-frame clones and leaves out a portion. V and J calls and clone size come straight from that table; D and trimming were deduced from the DNA. The sample holds roughly 200,000 clones, around 94% seen once. Germline assignment: CDR1 MNHEY and CDR2 SMNVEV (reference sequence). This CDR3 region has 15 residues. V lost 2 bases and J 0 bases, leaving 10 bases between the germline ends. The sample is drawn from a study of blood T cell repertoires in COVID-19.

This clonotype originated in a man younger than 40 with COVID-19, enrolled during active disease. The chain couples TRBV27 to TRBJ1-1; D unresolved. The specimen sequenced was peripheral blood. This CDR3 reads CASSLIFTMNTEAFF. Here the CDR3 DNA reads TGTGCCAGCAGTTTAATTTTCACTATGAACACTGAAGCTTTCTTT.